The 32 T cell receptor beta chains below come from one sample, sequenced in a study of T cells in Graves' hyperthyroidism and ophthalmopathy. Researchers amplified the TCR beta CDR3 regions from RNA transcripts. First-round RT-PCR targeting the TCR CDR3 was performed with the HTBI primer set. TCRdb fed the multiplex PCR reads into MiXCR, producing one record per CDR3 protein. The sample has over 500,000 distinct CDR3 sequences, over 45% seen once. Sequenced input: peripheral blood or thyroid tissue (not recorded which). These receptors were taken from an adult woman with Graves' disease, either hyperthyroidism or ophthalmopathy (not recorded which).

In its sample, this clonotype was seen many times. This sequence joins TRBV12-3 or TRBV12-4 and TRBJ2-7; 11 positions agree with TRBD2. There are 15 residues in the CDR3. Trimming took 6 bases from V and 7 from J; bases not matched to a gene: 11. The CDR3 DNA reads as TGTGCCAGCAGCCCCCGACTAGCGGGACCGAAGGAGCAGTACTTC. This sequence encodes CASSPRLAGPKEQYF.

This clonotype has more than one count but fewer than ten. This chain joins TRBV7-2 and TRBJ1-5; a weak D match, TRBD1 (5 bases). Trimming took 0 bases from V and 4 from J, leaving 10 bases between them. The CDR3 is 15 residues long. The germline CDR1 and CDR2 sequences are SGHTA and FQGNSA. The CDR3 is CASSLASGWNQPQHF. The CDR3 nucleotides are TGTGCCAGCAGCTTAGCATCAGGGTGGAATCAGCCCCAGCATTTT. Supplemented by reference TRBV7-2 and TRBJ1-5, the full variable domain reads GAGVSQSPSNKVTEKGKDVELRCDPISGHTALYWYRQSLGQGLEFLIYFQGNSAPDKSGLPSDRFSAERTGGSVSTLTIQRTQQEDSAVYLCASSLASGWNQPQHFGDGTRLSIL.

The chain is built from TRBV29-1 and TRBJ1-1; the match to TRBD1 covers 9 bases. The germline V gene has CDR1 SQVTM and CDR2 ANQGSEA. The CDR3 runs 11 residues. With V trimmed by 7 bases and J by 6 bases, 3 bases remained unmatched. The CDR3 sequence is CSGGQGPEAFF. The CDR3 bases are TGCAGCGGGGGACAGGGCCCTGAAGCTTTCTTT.

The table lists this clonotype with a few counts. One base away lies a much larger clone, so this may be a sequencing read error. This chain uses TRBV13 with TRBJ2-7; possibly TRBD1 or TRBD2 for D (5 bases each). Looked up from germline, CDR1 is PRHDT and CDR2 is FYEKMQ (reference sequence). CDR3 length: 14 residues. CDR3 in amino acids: CAGSFWQGAYEQYF. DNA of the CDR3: TGTGCCGGCAGTTTCTGGCAGGGAGCCTACGAGCAGTACTTC.

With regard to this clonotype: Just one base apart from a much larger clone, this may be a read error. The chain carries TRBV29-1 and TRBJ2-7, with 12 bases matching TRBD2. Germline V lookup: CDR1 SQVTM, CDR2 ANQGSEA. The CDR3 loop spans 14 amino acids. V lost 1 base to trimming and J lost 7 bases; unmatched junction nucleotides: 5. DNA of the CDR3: TGCAGCGTTGAAGGACTAGCGGGGGACAATGAGCAGTACTTC. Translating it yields CSVEGLAGDNEQYF.

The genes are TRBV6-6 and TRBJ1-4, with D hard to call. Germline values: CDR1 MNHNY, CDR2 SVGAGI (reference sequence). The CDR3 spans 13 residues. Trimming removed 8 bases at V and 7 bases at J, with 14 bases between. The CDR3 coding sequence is TGTGCCAGCGTAGAGGTATTTGGTGAAAAACTGTTTTTT. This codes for CASVEVFGEKLFF.

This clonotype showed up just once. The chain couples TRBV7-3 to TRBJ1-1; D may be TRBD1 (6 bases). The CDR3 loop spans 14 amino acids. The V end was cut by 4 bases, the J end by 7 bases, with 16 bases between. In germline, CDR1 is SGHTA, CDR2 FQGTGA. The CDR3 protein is CASSSLPGAGEAFF. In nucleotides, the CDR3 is TGTGCCAGCAGCTCCCTTCCAGGGGCCGGTGAAGCTTTCTTT.

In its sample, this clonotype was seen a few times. CDR3 amino acids: CASSLRGTGGSSGANVLTF. The CDR3 nucleotides read TGTGCCAGCAGCTTAAGAGGGACAGGGGGCAGCTCTGGGGCCAACGTCCTGACTTTC. This chain joins TRBV7-9 and TRBJ2-6; 12 nucleotides align to TRBD1. The CDR3 extends over 19 amino acids. Germline CDR1 SEHNR, CDR2 FQNEAQ (reference sequence). Losses at the gene ends were 2 bases for V and 0 bases for J; bases not matched to a gene: 5.

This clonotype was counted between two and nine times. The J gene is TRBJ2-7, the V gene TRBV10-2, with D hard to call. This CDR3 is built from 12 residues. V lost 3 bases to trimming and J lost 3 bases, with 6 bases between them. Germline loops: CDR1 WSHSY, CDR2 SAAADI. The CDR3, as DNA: TGCGCCAGCAGTGAACCAGTCTACGAGCAGTACTTC. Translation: CASSEPVYEQYF.

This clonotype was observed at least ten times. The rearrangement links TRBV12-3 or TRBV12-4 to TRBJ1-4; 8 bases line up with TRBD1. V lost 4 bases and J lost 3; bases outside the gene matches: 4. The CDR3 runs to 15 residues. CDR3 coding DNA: TGTGCCAGCAGTTCCGACAGGGGTCCTAATGAAAAACTGTTTTTT. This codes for CASSSDRGPNEKLFF.

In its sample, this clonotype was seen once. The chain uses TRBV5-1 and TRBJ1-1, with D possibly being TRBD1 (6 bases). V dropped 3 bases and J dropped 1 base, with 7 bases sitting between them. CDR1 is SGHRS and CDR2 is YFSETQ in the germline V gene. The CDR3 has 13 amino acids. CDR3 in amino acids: CASSWGANTEAFF. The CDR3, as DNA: TGCGCCAGCAGCTGGGGGGCGAACACTGAAGCTTTCTTT.

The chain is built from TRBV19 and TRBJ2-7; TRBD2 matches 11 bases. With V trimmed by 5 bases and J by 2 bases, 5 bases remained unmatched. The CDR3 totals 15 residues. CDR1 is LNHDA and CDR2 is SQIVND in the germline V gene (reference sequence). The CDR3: CASSSGLAETYEQYF. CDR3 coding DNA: TGTGCCAGTAGTTCGGGACTAGCGGAAACCTACGAGCAGTACTTC.

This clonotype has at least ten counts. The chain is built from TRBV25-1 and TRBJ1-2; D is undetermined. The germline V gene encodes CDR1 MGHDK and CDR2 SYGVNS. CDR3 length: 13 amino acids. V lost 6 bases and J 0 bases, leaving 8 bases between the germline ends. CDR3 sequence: CASSELSNYGYTF. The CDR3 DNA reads TGTGCCAGCAGCGAGCTTTCTAACTATGGCTACACCTTC.

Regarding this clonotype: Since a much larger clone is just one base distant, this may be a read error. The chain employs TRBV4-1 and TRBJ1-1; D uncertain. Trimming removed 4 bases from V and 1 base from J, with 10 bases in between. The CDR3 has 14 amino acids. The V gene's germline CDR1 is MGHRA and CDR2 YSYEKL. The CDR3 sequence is CASSPATGNTEAFF. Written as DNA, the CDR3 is TGCGCCAGCAGCCCAGCGACGGGGAACACTGAAGCTTTCTTT.

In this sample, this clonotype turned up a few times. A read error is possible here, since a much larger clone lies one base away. The CDR3 is CSVYSNTGELFF. CDR3 DNA sequence: TGCAGCGTTTACTCGAACACCGGGGAGCTGTTTTTT. The V and J genes are TRBV29-1 and TRBJ2-2; D remains unclear. Trimming removed 5 bases from V and 0 bases from J, with 4 bases in between. The length of the CDR3 is 12 residues. Germline loops: CDR1 SQVTM, CDR2 ANQGSEA.

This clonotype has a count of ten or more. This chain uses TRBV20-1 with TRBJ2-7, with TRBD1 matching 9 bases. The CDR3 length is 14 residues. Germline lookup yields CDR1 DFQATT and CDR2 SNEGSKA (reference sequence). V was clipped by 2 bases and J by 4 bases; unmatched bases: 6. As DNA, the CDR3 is TGCAGTGCTAGAAACCGGGACAGGGTTTACGAGCAGTACTTC. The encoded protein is CSARNRDRVYEQYF.

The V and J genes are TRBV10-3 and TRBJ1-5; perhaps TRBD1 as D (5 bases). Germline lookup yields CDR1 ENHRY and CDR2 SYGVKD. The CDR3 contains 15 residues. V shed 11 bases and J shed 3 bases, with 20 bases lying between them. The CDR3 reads CAGRGSSTLNQPQHF. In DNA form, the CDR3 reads TGTGCCGGCCGGGGCAGCTCAACCCTCAATCAGCCCCAGCATTTT.

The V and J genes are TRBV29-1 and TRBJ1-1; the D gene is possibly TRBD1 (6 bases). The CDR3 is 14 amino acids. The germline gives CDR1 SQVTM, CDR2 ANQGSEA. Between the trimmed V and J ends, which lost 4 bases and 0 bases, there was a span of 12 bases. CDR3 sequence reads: CSVGWTAVNTEAFF. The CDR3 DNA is TGCAGCGTTGGCTGGACAGCCGTGAACACTGAAGCTTTCTTT.

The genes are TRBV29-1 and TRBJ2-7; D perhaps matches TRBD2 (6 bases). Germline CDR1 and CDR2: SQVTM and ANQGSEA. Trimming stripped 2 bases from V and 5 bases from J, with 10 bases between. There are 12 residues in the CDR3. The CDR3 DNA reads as TGCAGCGTTGAAAGAGGCGGGGACGAGCAGTACTTC. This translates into CSVERGGDEQYF.

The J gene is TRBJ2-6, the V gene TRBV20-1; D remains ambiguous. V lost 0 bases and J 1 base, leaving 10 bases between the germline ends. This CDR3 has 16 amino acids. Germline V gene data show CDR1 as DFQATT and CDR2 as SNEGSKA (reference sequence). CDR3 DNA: TGCAGTGCTAGAGAGGTGGCGGTGTCTGGGGCCAACGTCCTGACTTTC. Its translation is CSAREVAVSGANVLTF.

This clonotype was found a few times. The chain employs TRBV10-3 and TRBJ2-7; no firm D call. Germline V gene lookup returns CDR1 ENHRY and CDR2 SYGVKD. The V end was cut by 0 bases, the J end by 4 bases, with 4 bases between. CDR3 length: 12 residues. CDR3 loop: CAISESTYEQYF. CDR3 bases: TGTGCCATCAGTGAGTCTACGTACGAGCAGTACTTC.

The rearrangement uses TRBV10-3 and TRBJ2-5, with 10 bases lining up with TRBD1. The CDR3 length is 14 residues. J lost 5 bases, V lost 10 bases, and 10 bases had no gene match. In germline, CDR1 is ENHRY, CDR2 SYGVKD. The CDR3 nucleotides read TGTGCCACCAGGGGACAGGGGACGATGGAGACCCAGTACTTC. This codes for CATRGQGTMETQYF.

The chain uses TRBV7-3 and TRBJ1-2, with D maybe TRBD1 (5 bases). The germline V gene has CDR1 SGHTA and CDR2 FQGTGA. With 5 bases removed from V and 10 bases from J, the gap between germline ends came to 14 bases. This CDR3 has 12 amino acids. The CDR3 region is CASSAGPSAYTF. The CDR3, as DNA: TGTGCCAGCAGCGCGGGACCGTCGGCCTACACCTTC.

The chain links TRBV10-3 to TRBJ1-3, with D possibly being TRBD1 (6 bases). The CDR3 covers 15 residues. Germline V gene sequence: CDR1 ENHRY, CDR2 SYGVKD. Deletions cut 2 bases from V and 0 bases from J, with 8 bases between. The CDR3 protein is CAISEGQFSGNTIYF. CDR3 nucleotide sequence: TGTGCCATCAGTGAGGGACAGTTCTCTGGAAACACCATATATTTT.

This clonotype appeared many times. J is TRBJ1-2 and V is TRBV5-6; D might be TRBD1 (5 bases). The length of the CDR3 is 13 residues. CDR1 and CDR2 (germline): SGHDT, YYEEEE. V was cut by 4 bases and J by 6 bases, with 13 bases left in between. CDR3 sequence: CASSDTGGNGYTF. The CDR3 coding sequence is TGTGCCAGCAGCGACACAGGCGGCAATGGCTACACCTTC.

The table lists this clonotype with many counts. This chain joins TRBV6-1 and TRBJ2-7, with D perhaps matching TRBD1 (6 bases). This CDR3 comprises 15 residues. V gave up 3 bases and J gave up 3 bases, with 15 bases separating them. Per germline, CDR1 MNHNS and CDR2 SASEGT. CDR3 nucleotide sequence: TGTGCCAGCAGTGATGCCGGCGGCAGGGGCTACGAGCAGTACTTC. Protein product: CASSDAGGRGYEQYF.

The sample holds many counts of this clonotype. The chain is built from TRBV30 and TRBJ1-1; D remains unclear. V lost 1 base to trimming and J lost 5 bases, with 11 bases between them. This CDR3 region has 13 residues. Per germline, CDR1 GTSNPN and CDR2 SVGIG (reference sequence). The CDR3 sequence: CAWSATLQTEAFF. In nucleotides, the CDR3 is TGTGCCTGGAGTGCGACCCTTCAGACTGAAGCTTTCTTT. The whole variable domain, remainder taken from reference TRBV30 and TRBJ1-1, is SQTIHQWPATLVQPVGSPLSLECTVEGTSNPNLYWYRQAAGRGLQLLFYSVGIGQISSEVPQNLSASRPQDRQFILSSKKLLLSDSGFYLCAWSATLQTEAFFGQGTRLTVV.

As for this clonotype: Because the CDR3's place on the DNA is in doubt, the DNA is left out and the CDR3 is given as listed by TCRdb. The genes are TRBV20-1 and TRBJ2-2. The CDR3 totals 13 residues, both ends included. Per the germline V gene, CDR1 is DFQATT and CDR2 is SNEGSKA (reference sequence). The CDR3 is CSARDLSKGSCFF.

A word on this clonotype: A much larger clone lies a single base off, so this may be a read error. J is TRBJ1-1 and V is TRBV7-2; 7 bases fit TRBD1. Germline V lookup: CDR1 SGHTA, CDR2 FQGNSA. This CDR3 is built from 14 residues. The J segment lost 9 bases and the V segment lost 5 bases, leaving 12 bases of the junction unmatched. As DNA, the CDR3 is TGTGCCAGCAGCCCATACCGGGACAGAATAAAAGCTTTCTTT. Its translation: CASSPYRDRIKAFF.

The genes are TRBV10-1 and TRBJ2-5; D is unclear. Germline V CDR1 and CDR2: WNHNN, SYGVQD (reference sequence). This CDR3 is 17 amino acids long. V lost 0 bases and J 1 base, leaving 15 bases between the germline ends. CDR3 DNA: TGCGCCAGCAGTGAGTCGAAAATGATGGGATTCCAAGAGACCCAGTACTTC. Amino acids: CASSESKMMGFQETQYF.

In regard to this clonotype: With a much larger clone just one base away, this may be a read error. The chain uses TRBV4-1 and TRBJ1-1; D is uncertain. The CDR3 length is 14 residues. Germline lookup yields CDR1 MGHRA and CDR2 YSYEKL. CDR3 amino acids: CASSQPNVNTEAFF. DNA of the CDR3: TGTGCCAGCAGCCAACCTAATGTGAACACTGAAGCTTTCTTT.

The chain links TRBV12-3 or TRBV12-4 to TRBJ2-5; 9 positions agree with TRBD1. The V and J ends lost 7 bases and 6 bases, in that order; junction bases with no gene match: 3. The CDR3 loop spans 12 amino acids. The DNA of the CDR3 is TGTGCCAGCAAGACAGGGGGACAGACCCAGTACTTC. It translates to CASKTGGQTQYF.